This TCR beta chain was recorded in a study of Ad26.COV2.S vaccination and SARS-CoV-2 variants. This CDR3 contains 16 residues. The V and J ends lost 5 bases and 4 bases, in that order; junction bases with no gene match: 4. Germline CDR1 is SEHNR and CDR2 is FQNEAQ (reference sequence). As regards this clone: Its specificity is not known.

Findings and limits, study-wide: While placebo recipients had lower spike-specific TCR breadth, vaccine recipients had more.

The table came from immunoSEQ multiplex PCR; TCRdb's copy has only in-frame clones and leaves some out. The repertoire consists of 6,500 to 7,000 clones, with roughly 84% occurring once and the leading ten covering approximately 28%. The sample here was peripheral blood, taken after recovery from COVID-19. The source of this sequence is a human donor who had recovered from COVID-19. This sequence joins TRBV7-9 and TRBJ2-2; 13 bases align to TRBD2. The chain's CDR3 is CASSPRTSGSTGELFF. The CDR3, as DNA: TGTGCCAGCAGCCCTAGGACTAGCGGGAGCACCGGGGAGCTGTTTTTT.